This T cell receptor (beta chain) was recovered during a study of T cells in Graves' hyperthyroidism and ophthalmopathy (dated by TCRdb to between 2019 and 2020). Regarding the research as a whole: Peripheral blood was collected at initial diagnosis, before any treatment. To identify distinguishing TCR V-J signatures, a discovery cohort of 100 patients was used, comprising 40 to 45 with Graves' ophthalmopathy and some 60 with stable Graves' hyperthyroidism. An independent validation cohort of around 19 hyperthyroidism patients and approximately 17 patients who later progressed to ophthalmopathy tested prospective prediction of ophthalmopathy. The 100 discovery patients were randomly divided into training and test sets at a 7:3 ratio. The study also compared thyroid tissue and blood T-cell repertoires from five or six Graves' hyperthyroidism patients. Once sampling was done, hyperthyroidism patients were given methimazole at a starting dose of 30 mg daily, whereas ophthalmopathy patients were given high-dose intravenous methylprednisolone. According to the paper, TCR Vbeta CDR3 sequencing was carried out on roughly 130 peripheral blood samples, which came from fewer than 50 ophthalmopathy, approximately 72 hyperthyroidism and roughly 17 progressor patients. Broader findings and caveats from the paper: During validation, the model predicted progression to ophthalmopathy a median of approximately 7 months ahead of onset, with around 71% sensitivity and roughly 72% specificity. Sample size was not statistically predetermined, and blinding of investigators to group allocation was not performed. Most expanded thyroid clonotypes (frequency above 0.001) were also detected in blood, a finding suggesting that blood repertoires may reflect thyroid immune responses. Ophthalmopathy was separated from stable hyperthyroidism by a 13 V-J signature model, with about 86% sensitivity and approximately 81% specificity obtained in cross-validation and 80%/75% obtained in testing.

Hyperthyroidism patients were newly diagnosed, had a disease duration of under 2 months, and were aged 18 to 65 years. Patients with uncontrolled infections, other autoimmune diseases, pregnancy or lactation were excluded. Diagnoses were established on the basis of clinical symptoms, serum thyroxine and TRAb, thyroid ultrasound, and orbital computed tomography. For progressor patients, blood was drawn at the first diagnosis of hyperthyroidism, before any ophthalmopathy symptoms had appeared. PBMCs were separated from approximately 10 ml of fresh peripheral blood using Ficoll-Paque density gradient centrifugation. Patients classed as progressors first received a Graves' hyperthyroidism diagnosis and then went on to develop ophthalmopathy during follow-up. Total RNA was extracted using Trizol reagent, and RNA quality was assessed on an Agilent 2100 Bioanalyzer. Amplification of TCR beta CDR3 regions was carried out from RNA transcripts. The TCR CDR3 was subjected to a first round of RT-PCR using the HTBI primer set and the Qiagen OneStep RT-PCR kit. Libraries were constructed in a second round of multiplex PCR, after which size selection and purification were performed. Libraries were sequenced paired-end with 100 bp reads on an Illumina HiSeq2000. The published analysis was carried out like this. SOAPnuke was used to process the raw data, with reads discarded if the reads contained adapters or uncalled bases, had a mean Phred below 15, or lacked an exact constant-primer or identifier match. COPE v1.2.5 was used to merge high-quality paired reads, and clonotypes were defined as unique nucleotide sequences. MiTCR v1.1 was used to align the clonotypes against IMGT TRBV, TRBD and TRBJ reference segments. The analysis was restricted to V-J combinations with a frequency above 0.0001, which together covered 99% to 99.2% of the repertoires. A TCS score was defined as the ratio between F50 (clonal expansion) and ExV (chaos), using BLOSUM62-based TCRdist between CDR3 peptides within each V-J. Welch's t-statistics and random forest reduced fewer than 550 V-J features to 13, which were used in a naive Bayes classifier (R e1071). Using fastp at Q25 and MiXCR, TCRdb reprocessed the public reads and kept productive beta chains. Rows are unified per CDR3 protein, each entry keeping the most common DNA and genes. The V and J calls were not made by the authors but by TCRdb's processing. The sample records fewer than 400,000 distinct CDR3 sequences, around a sixth of which are singletons. Of the sample, 25% to 35% is held by the ten largest clones.

Unmatched junction bases come to 7, with V trimmed by 3 bases and J by 1 base. CDR1 and CDR2 were assigned from the germline V gene as WSHSY and SAAADI. The CDR3 runs 16 residues from the cysteine to the phenylalanine. The kept DNA is CDR3 alone, 48 bases in frame from the first base. As to this clonotype: What antigen it recognizes has not been identified. Qualities for individual bases were not recorded, and no much larger clone is one base off.

Here the chain combines TRBV10-2 and TRBJ2-7; TRBD2 agrees with 9 junctional bases. Sequences were obtained from blood. The TCR originated in a woman between 18 and 29 years old with Graves' hyperthyroidism that later progressed to Graves' ophthalmopathy. The CDR3 here reads CASSEIAGAYSYEQYF. At the DNA level, the sequence is TGCGCCAGCAGTGAAATAGCGGGAGCCTATTCCTACGAGCAGTACTTC.